One and the same sample provided the 8 T cell receptor beta chains below, sequenced in a study of cytomegalovirus exposure and HLA in healthy donors. The PCR used 60 Vbeta and 13 Jbeta primers. Profiled with immunoSEQ multiplex PCR; TCRdb holds only in-frame clones, not every one. The sample includes 150,000 to 200,000 clones, roughly 85% seen only once; the top ten take about 2.3%. The sample was PBMCs. These receptors were taken from a woman in her fifties or sixties in good health and CMV-seronegative.

This clone was counted a single time. The chain employs TRBV6-5 and TRBJ1-5; D unresolved. V lost 4 bases and J lost 4, with 8 bases in between. Germline V gives CDR1 MNHEY, CDR2 SVGAGI. The length of the CDR3 is 13 residues. In DNA form, the CDR3 reads TGTGCCAGCAGTTCTTTCTATAATCAGCCCCAGCATTTT. Translating gives CASSSFYNQPQHF.

Here the CDR3 DNA reads TGTGCCAGCAAAGACAGGGGGCTCGCTAACTATGGCTACACCTTC. It translates to CASKDRGLANYGYTF. The chain combines TRBV6-1 with TRBJ1-2; 10 nucleotides line up with TRBD1. Germline V gives CDR1 MNHNS, CDR2 SASEGT. Trimming cost V 7 bases and J 0 bases; bases outside gene matches: 5. CDR3 length: 15 residues.

The V call is TRBV7-9, the J call TRBJ1-1; 7 positions agree with TRBD1. The CDR3 has 15 residues. Germline CDR1 and CDR2: SEHNR and FQNEAQ (reference sequence). The ends lost 5 bases at V and 0 bases at J; junction bases unmatched: 6. The DNA for the CDR3 is TGTGCCAGCAGCAAACCCGGGACAGTGAACACTGAAGCTTTCTTT. Encoded protein: CASSKPGTVNTEAFF.

V is TRBV15 and J is TRBJ2-3; 12 positions agree with TRBD2. The germline gives CDR1 LNHNV, CDR2 YYDKDF (reference sequence). This CDR3 contains 20 residues. V lost 1 base and J lost 4; bases outside the gene matches: 15. This CDR3 reads CATSRGGWGKTSGSPDTQYF. The CDR3 nucleotides read TGTGCCACCAGCAGAGGGGGTTGGGGCAAGACTAGCGGGAGCCCAGATACGCAGTATTTT.

The gene calls are TRBV6-1 and TRBJ2-1; 9 nucleotides align to TRBD2. The CDR3 is 17 amino acids. The V gene end was trimmed by 3 bases and the J gene end by 8 bases; junction bases not matched to a gene: 14. Per germline, CDR1 MNHNS and CDR2 SASEGT. CDR3 DNA: TGTGCCAGCAGTGACGTGGGGGTGGCGGGAGGGCCCTATGAGCAGTTCTTC. Its translation is CASSDVGVAGGPYEQFF.

A single count supports this clone. The chain couples TRBV6-5 to TRBJ1-1; the match to TRBD1 covers 10 bases. With V trimmed by 4 bases and J by 11 bases, 13 bases remained unmatched. The CDR3 has 15 amino acids. Germline values: CDR1 MNHEY, CDR2 SVGAGI. The CDR3 DNA sequence: TGTGCCAGCAGTTCCTCCGGGACAGGGGCCCCAGCGGCTTTCTTT. It yields the protein CASSSSGTGAPAAFF.

The rearrangement joins TRBV6-6 to TRBJ1-2, with 7 bases that match TRBD1. The trim removed 6 bases at V and 5 bases at J, leaving 12 bases unmatched. Per germline, CDR1 MNHNY and CDR2 SVGAGI (reference sequence). The CDR3 extends over 15 amino acids. CDR3 amino acids: CASRPDRAGLYGYTF. CDR3 DNA sequence: TGTGCCAGCAGACCCGACAGGGCCGGATTATATGGCTACACCTTC.

The rearrangement uses TRBV27 and TRBJ2-2, with D possibly matching TRBD1 (5 bases). Per germline, CDR1 MNHEY and CDR2 SMNVEV (reference sequence). Trimming took 5 bases from V and 6 from J, leaving 19 bases between them. The CDR3 is 16 residues long. The CDR3 bases are TGTGCCAGCAGTAAAAGGGGCGGAGTAGCACCCGGGGAGCTGTTTTTT. Translating gives CASSKRGGVAPGELFF.